The source of this T cell receptor (beta chain) is a study of identical twins. Per the germline V gene, CDR1 is KGHDR and CDR2 is SFDVKD. The CDR3 is 16 residues long. Trimming took 3 bases from V and 1 from J, leaving 12 bases between them. TCRdb redid the calling of the 5' RACE reads with MiXCR, one entry per CDR3 protein. Found here are under 900,000 distinct CDR3 sequences, 9% to 15% of them singletons; the top ten hold about 1.5%. The sample also formed part of further work on yellow fever vaccine responses in identical twins.

The V call is TRBV24-1, the J call TRBJ1-3; D perhaps matches TRBD1 (6 bases). This TCR was sampled from a woman aged 18 to 35 in good health. Sequenced input: PBMCs. The CDR3 DNA is TGTGCCACCAGTGATGGGGACACCTCGTCTGGAAACACCATATATTTT. This sequence encodes CATSDGDTSSGNTIYF.